This T cell receptor beta chain was recorded in a study of blood T cells in healthy people across ages. General observations from the study: Not knowing donor CMV status may have confounded expanded clonotype changes. Relative to aged donors, long-lived donors carried more naive CD4+ cells and displayed higher diversity.

Comments on this clonotype: Its cognate antigen is unknown. The junction departs from germline at one end; a sequencing error may be responsible.

Combining a sample-barcoded 5' primer with a J-beta primer mix, a second PCR ran for about 6 to 12 cycles. TCRdb analysed the 5' RACE reads with MiXCR anew, one entry per CDR3 protein. Counted here are roughly 1,100,000 distinct CDR3 sequences, roughly a quarter occurring once; the ten biggest clones make up around 0.7%. These same data were also listed under a study on T cells of mothers and their children. That paper notes: Over 8 million TCR beta CDR3 reads were obtained from each mother, and approximately 3 million from each child. There were no persistent microchimeric T cell clones detected.

Sequenced: blood. This clonotype was obtained from a girl aged 2-10 years in good health.

Here the CDR3 DNA reads TGTGCCAGCACCTATTTTCCGGGGCCTGGAGAGGAAAAGCTGTTTTTT. Its translation: CASTYFPGPGEEKLFF. The chain has TRBV7-9 and TRBJ1-4; TRBD1 is a possible D gene (5 bases). CDR1 SEHNR and CDR2 FQNEAQ come from the germline V gene (reference sequence). The CDR3 is made up of 16 amino acids.